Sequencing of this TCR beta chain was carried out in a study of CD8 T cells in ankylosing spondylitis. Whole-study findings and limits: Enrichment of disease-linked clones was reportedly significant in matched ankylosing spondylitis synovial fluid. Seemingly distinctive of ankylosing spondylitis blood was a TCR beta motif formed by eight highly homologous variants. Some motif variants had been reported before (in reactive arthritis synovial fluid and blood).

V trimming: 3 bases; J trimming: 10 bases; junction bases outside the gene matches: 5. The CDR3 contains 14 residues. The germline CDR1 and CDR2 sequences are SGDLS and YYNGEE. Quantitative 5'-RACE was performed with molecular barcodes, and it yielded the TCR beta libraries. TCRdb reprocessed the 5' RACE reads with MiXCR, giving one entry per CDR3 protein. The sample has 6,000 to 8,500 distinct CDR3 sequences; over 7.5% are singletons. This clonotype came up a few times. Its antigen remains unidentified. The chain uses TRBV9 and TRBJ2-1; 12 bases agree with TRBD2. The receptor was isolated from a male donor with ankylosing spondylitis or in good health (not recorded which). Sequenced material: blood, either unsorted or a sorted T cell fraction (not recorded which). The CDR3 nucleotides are TGTGCCAGCAGCGCCCCGCTAGCGGGGGGGGAGCAGTTCTTC. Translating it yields CASSAPLAGGEQFF.